The T cell receptor (beta chain) described here comes from a study of long-term antiretroviral therapy in people with HIV. Study context: The study's earliest collections predate the 2015 immediate-ART recommendation by about a decade.

At the survey level, the v3.0 immunoSEQ assay was run. Researchers set sequencing to target about 35,000-55,000 T-cell genomes per sample. Using immunoSEQ multiplex PCR, the repertoire was profiled, and TCRdb retains in-frame clones only, with some absent. The table has 20,000 or so clones, over 60% seen once; the top ten hold less than 10%. On this clone itself: Antigen specificity is unknown.

Findings and limits, study-wide: HIV repertoires showed narrower CDR3 length ranges than controls.

There was at least one pre-ART PBMC sample for each donor, plus at least two post-ART PBMC samples. This CDR3 spans 14 amino acids. V shed 6 bases and J 5 bases; nucleotides not matched to a gene: 10. Germline V gene lookup returns CDR1 MNHNY and CDR2 SVGAGI (reference sequence). The sample was unsorted PBMCs, taken 0.5 years before starting antiretroviral therapy. The chain couples TRBV6-6 to TRBJ2-7, with 7 bases lining up with TRBD1. This TCR was sampled from a young man with HIV. The CDR3: CASSPATGKNEQYF. In nucleotides, the CDR3 is TGTGCCAGCAGCCCTGCGACAGGGAAGAACGAGCAGTACTTC.